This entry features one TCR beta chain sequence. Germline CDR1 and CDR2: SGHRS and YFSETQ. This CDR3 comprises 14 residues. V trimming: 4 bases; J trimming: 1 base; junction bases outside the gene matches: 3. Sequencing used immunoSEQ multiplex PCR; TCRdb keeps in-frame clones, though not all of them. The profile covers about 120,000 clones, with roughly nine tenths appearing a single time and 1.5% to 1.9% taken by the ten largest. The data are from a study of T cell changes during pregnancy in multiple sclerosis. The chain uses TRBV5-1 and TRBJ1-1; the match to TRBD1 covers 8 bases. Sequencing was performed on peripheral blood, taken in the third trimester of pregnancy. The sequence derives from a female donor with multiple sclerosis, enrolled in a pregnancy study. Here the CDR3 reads CASSRGQGNTEAFF. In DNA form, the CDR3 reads TGCGCCAGCAGCCGTGGACAGGGGAACACTGAAGCTTTCTTT.